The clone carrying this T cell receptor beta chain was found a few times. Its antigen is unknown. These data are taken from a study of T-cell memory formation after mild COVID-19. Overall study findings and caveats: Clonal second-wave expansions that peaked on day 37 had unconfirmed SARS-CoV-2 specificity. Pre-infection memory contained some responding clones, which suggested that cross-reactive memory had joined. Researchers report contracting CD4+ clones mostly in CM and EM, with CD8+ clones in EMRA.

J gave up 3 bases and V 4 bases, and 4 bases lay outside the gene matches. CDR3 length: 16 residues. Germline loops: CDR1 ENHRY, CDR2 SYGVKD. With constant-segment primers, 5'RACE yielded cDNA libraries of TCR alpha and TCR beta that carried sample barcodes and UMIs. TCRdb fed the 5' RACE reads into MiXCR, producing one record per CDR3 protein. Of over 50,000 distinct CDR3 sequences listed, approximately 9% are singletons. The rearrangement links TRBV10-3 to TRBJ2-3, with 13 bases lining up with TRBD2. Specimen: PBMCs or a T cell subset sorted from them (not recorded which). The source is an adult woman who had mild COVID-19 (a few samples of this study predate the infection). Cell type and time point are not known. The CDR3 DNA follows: TGTGCCATCAGTGGGAGACTAGCGGGAGGAACAGATACGCAGTATTTT. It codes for CAISGRLAGGTDTQYF.